Listed below are T cell receptor beta chains from one sample, sequenced in a study of identical twins. TCRdb analysed the 5' RACE reads with MiXCR anew, one entry per CDR3 protein. Of approximately 250,000 distinct CDR3 sequences in the sample, 5.5% to 7.5% were seen once. The same specimen was also included in a second study, on T cells expressing NK-cell markers.

The material sequenced was CD8+ T cells sorted from blood. Source of these receptors: a woman aged 18-29 years in good health. The CDR3 runs from the conserved cysteine through the conserved F or W. Each record gives: J gene, V gene, clone size, CDR3 protein. Expanded clones get a size class; other rows say once, few or many, or leave the size out.

j_call: TRBJ2-3; v_call: TRBV11-2; clone_size: few; cdr3_aa: CASSFRLAWPDTQYF
j_call: TRBJ1-1; v_call: TRBV5-6; clone_size: -; cdr3_aa: CASSLAAVEAFF
j_call: TRBJ2-2; v_call: TRBV7-2; clone_size: few; cdr3_aa: CASSLDDRPNTGELFF
j_call: TRBJ2-1; v_call: TRBV29-1; clone_size: many; cdr3_aa: CSVAGLKGNEQFF
j_call: TRBJ1-4; v_call: TRBV12-3/TRBV12-4; clone_size: -; cdr3_aa: CASSVDRIGEKLFF
j_call: TRBJ2-2; v_call: TRBV7-3; clone_size: -; cdr3_aa: CANALERGAQPNTGELFF
j_call: TRBJ2-1; v_call: TRBV5-6; clone_size: -; cdr3_aa: CASSSPTGDSSYNEQFF
j_call: TRBJ2-2; v_call: TRBV6-6; clone_size: few; cdr3_aa: CASRQGATGELFF
j_call: TRBJ2-1; v_call: TRBV3-1; clone_size: -; cdr3_aa: CATSQEGSGTWNEQFF
j_call: TRBJ2-1; v_call: TRBV7-9; clone_size: -; cdr3_aa: CASSLVAGAFNEQFF
j_call: TRBJ2-1; v_call: TRBV4-1; clone_size: few; cdr3_aa: CASSQGGGVNNEQFF
j_call: TRBJ2-1; v_call: TRBV12-5; clone_size: few; cdr3_aa: CASGLVQGRYNEQFF
j_call: TRBJ2-1; v_call: TRBV20-1; clone_size: -; cdr3_aa: CSAERSGLAAYEQFF
j_call: TRBJ1-1; v_call: TRBV5-5; clone_size: few; cdr3_aa: CASSSDRGVSFF
j_call: TRBJ2-3; v_call: TRBV7-9; clone_size: -; cdr3_aa: CASSLGRSGGYTDTQYF
j_call: TRBJ2-7; v_call: TRBV19; clone_size: -; cdr3_aa: CASSIGQTGDYEQYF
j_call: TRBJ2-7; v_call: TRBV7-9; clone_size: -; cdr3_aa: CASSSGRQGAYEQYF
j_call: TRBJ1-5; v_call: TRBV7-8; clone_size: -; cdr3_aa: CASSPGQGTGQPQHF
j_call: TRBJ2-7; v_call: TRBV6-1; clone_size: few; cdr3_aa: CASNHFRCQVQYF
j_call: TRBJ2-1; v_call: TRBV6-1; clone_size: -; cdr3_aa: CASSKGANEQFF
j_call: TRBJ2-7; v_call: TRBV9; clone_size: few; cdr3_aa: CASSPRYSYEQYF
j_call: TRBJ2-1; v_call: TRBV27; clone_size: few; cdr3_aa: CASGFKTGNEQFF
j_call: TRBJ1-3; v_call: TRBV7-9; clone_size: -; cdr3_aa: CASSPRTGGNTIYF
j_call: TRBJ1-1; v_call: TRBV7-9; clone_size: few; cdr3_aa: CASSYRDNGDTEAFF
j_call: TRBJ2-1; v_call: TRBV7-9; clone_size: many; cdr3_aa: CASRLTAGDEQFF
j_call: TRBJ1-1; v_call: TRBV5-1; clone_size: -; cdr3_aa: CASSSGGIGRDEAFF
j_call: TRBJ1-6; v_call: TRBV14; clone_size: -; cdr3_aa: CASSEWGDSPLHF
j_call: TRBJ2-2; v_call: TRBV6-4; clone_size: few; cdr3_aa: CASSEGFNTGELFF
j_call: TRBJ2-1; v_call: TRBV5-1; clone_size: -; cdr3_aa: CASSSHLAGGTNEQFF
j_call: TRBJ1-2; v_call: TRBV7-9; clone_size: -; cdr3_aa: CASSSLYDYGYTF
j_call: TRBJ2-5; v_call: TRBV7-9; clone_size: few; cdr3_aa: CASSLASSGAQETQYF